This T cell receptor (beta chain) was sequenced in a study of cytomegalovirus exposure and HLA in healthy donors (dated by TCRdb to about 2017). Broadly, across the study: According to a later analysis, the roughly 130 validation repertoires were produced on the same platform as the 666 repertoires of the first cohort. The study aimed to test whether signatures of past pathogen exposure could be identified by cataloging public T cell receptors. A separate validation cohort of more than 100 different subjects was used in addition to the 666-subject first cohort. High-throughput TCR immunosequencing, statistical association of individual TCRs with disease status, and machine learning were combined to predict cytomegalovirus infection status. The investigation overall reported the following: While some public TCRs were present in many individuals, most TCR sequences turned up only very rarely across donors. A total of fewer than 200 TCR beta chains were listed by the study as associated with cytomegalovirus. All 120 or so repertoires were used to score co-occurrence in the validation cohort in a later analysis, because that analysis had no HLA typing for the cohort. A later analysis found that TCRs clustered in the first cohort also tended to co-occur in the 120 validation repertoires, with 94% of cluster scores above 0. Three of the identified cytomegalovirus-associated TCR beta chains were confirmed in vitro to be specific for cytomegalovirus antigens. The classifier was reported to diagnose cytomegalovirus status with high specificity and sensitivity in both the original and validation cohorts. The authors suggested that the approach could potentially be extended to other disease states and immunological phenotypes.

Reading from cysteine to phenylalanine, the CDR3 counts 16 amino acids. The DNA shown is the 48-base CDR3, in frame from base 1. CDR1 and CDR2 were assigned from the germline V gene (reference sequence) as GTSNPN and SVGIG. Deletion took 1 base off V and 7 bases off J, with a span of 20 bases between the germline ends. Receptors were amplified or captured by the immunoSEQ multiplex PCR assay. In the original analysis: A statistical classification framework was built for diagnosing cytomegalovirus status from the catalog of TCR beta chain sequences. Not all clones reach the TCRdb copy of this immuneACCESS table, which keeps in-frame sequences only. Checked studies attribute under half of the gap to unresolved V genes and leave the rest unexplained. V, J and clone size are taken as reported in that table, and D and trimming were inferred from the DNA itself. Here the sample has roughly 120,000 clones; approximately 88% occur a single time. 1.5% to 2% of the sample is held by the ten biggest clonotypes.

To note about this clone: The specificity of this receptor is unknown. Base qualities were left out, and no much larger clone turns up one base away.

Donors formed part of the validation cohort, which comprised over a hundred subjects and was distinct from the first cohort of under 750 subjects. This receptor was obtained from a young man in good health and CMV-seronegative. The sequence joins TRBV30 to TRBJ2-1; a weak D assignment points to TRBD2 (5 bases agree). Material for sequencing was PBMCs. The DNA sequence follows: TGTGCCTGGAGTGGGGGTGGCGGGCTCCTTGGGAATGAGCAGTTCTTC. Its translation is CAWSGGGGLLGNEQFF.